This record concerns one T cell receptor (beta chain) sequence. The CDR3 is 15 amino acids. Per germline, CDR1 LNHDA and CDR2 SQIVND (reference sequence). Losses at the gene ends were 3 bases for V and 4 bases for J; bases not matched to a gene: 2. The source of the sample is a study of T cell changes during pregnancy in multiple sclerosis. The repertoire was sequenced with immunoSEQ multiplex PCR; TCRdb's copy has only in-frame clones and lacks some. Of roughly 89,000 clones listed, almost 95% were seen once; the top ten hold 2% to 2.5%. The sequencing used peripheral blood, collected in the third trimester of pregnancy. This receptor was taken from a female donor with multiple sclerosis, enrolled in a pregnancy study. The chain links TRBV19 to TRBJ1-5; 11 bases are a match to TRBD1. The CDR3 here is CASSIGTGGNQPQHF. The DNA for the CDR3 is TGTGCCAGTAGTATCGGGACAGGGGGTAATCAGCCCCAGCATTTT.